The TCR beta chain described here comes from a study of Graves' ophthalmopathy and Graves' hyperthyroidism. Study in general: Peripheral blood was collected at initial diagnosis, before any treatment.

Note on this clonotype: Its target is unknown.

General observations from the study: Prediction of ophthalmopathy progression reached around 71% sensitivity and roughly 72% specificity. Blood repertoires reportedly contained most expanded thyroid clonotypes above 0.001 frequency.

This CDR3 has 15 amino acids. Trimming cost V 2 bases and J 0 bases, with 8 bases left between them. The germline V gene has CDR1 ENHRY and CDR2 SYGVKD. Patients were left out if they had other autoimmune diseases, uncontrolled infections, pregnancy or lactation. Amplification from RNA transcripts yielded the TCR beta CDR3 regions. First-round RT-PCR relied on HTBI primers, and a second-round multiplex PCR came next. TCRdb analysed the multiplex PCR reads with MiXCR anew, one entry per CDR3 protein. The data show 500,000 to 800,000 distinct CDR3 sequences, more than 40% seen once. This rearrangement joins TRBV10-3 to TRBJ1-3; the D gene is possibly TRBD1 (6 bases). The sample consisted of peripheral blood. This TCR was sampled from an adult man with Graves' ophthalmopathy. The CDR3 DNA reads TGTGCCATCAGTGAGGACAGGCCCTCTGGAAACACCATATATTTT. It codes for CAISEDRPSGNTIYF.